This T cell receptor beta chain was observed in a study of pediatric ulcerative colitis. Each sample received Survey-level depth of up to 500,000 reads. TCRdb's copy holds only in-frame clones and misses some; the assay was immunoSEQ multiplex PCR. The repertoire holds 15,000 to 20,000 clones, with about two thirds as singletons. This clone appeared a single time. Antigen: not known. Study-wide points: Blood-rectal clonal overlap within each person was significantly higher in ulcerative colitis patients than controls.

The rectum was sampled with one to two pinch biopsies at colonoscopy. Germline V gene sequence: CDR1 SNHLY, CDR2 FYNNEI. V was trimmed by 4 bases and J by 6 bases, leaving 13 bases between them. This CDR3 is built from 13 residues. Material: gut tissue. This clonotype was sampled from a girl between 10 and 17 years old with moderate ulcerative colitis. The chain couples TRBV2 to TRBJ2-7, with D possibly being TRBD2 (6 bases). As DNA, the CDR3 is TGTGCCAGCAGTGTGGGGGGAATGGGCGAGCAGTACTTC. Residues: CASSVGGMGEQYF.